What follows is one T cell receptor (beta chain) and its context. TCRdb reprocessed the 5' RACE reads with MiXCR, giving one entry per CDR3 protein. The repertoire holds under 450,000 distinct CDR3 sequences, with approximately 18% as singletons. The germline V and J ends were trimmed by 0 bases and 1 base, with 9 bases remaining between them. The CDR3 runs to 15 residues. This record comes from a study of identical twins. The sequencing sample was made of naive T cells sorted from blood. The sequence was collected from a man aged 50 to 60 in good health. V gene TRBV12-3 or TRBV12-4 combines with J gene TRBJ2-5; D uncertain. As DNA, the CDR3 is TGTGCCAGCAGTTTAGCGCTTTCGGGCCAAGAGACCCAGTACTTC. Its protein is CASSLALSGQETQYF.